The clone carrying this TCR beta chain was recorded a few times. Its antigen is undetermined. Isolated per sample were at least 7 million PBMCs. The sample originates from a study of blood T cells in healthy people across ages. Study in general: About one barcoded beta molecule per two T cells was captured by template switching. Study-level points and caveats: The study found more naive CD4+ cells and higher diversity in long-lived than aged donors. Diversity figures derived from one million T cells were judged to underestimate the true value.

Alongside a J-beta primer mix, a sample-barcoded 5' primer served in a second PCR lasting about 7 to 11 cycles. From the 5' RACE reads, TCRdb called clonotypes with MiXCR, one entry per CDR3 protein. The profile covers roughly 2 million distinct CDR3 sequences, with roughly 52% appearing a single time and over 2% taken by the ten largest. The TCR originated in a woman in her thirties or forties in good health. Sequencing was performed on blood.

The DNA for the CDR3 is TGTGCCAGCAGTGCAGCGACAGGGGTCTATGGCTACACCTTC. Translation gives CASSAATGVYGYTF. The chain has TRBV28 and TRBJ1-2; the match to TRBD1 covers 8 bases. The CDR3 has 14 amino acids. The germline V gene has CDR1 MDHEN and CDR2 SYDVKM. Trimming at V came to 5 bases and at J to 4 bases, leaving 6 bases not matched to a gene.